The clone carrying this TCR beta chain appeared a few times. Deletions cut 2 bases from V and 0 bases from J, with 14 bases between. CDR3 size: 16 residues. Germline loops: CDR1 MGHRA, CDR2 YSYEKL. Time point denoted: pre-sensitization, week 0. The sample's treatment: therapeutic diphenylcyclopropenone sensitization with weekly scalp DPC. These data come from a study of human T cells and chemical hapten exposure. Study in general: Doses of diphenylcyclopropenone went to the patients' scalps weekly throughout the approximately 26-week study.

A single record per CDR3 protein comes from TCRdb applying MiXCR to the RACE reads. The repertoire consists of more than 150,000 distinct CDR3 sequences, with approximately 29% occurring once and the leading ten covering under 3%. The starting material was whole blood, obtained in connection with sensitization to the hapten diphenylcyclopropenone (DPC). This receptor was obtained from a young woman with alopecia areata. Some clones in this sample may be carry-over from other donors' samples. The rearrangement links TRBV4-1 to TRBJ2-7; no reliable D call. The CDR3 loop is CASSQSLVRFSYEQYF. The CDR3, as DNA: TGCGCCAGCAGCCAAAGTTTGGTCCGCTTCTCCTACGAGCAGTACTTC.